This TCR beta chain was sequenced for a study of OX40 agonist ivuxolimab in advanced cancers. With regard to this clone: Its antigen remains unknown.

Patients were excluded for autoimmune disease history or systemic immunosuppression. Blood samples were obtained at baseline, cycle 4 day 1, and cycle 7 day 1. General study findings and limits: Among patients with partial responses at 0.1-3.0 mg/kg, clonal expansion was among the lowest. Clonal expansion from baseline to week 6 occurred in both CD4+ and CD8+ T cells.

V trimming: 4 bases; J trimming: 8 bases; junction bases outside the gene matches: 10. Germline V CDR1 and CDR2: SQVTM, ANQGSEA. The CDR3 spans 14 residues. Sequencing was performed with immunoSEQ multiplex PCR; in TCRdb, only in-frame clones are kept and a portion is missing. Of about 98,000 clones listed, more than 85% are singletons. The origin of this receptor is an adult with an advanced solid tumor such as melanoma, head and neck, liver or kidney cancer. Here the sequenced sample was CD4+ or CD8+ T cells sorted from blood, taken in a trial of the OX40 agonist ivuxolimab. The genes are TRBV29-1 and TRBJ2-1, with 8 positions matching TRBD2. This CDR3 is CSVGKLAARDEQFF. CDR3 sequence (DNA): TGCAGCGTTGGAAAACTAGCGGCAAGGGATGAGCAGTTCTTC.